This T cell receptor beta chain was identified during a study of metastatic and nonmetastatic thyroid tumors. Study-level information: Comparison of repertoires was carried out across blood and tumor or nodule tissue from malignant and benign thyroid patients.

The length of the CDR3 is 13 residues. Germline V CDR1 and CDR2: LGHDT, YNNKEL (reference sequence). The ends lost 3 bases at V and 13 bases at J; junction bases unmatched: 11. General observations from the study: The reported finding was significantly higher TCR beta diversity in malignant thyroid tumors relative to benign nodules, in blood and tumor.

Under the authors' procedure: Clinicopathological groups supplied CDR3 differences that were used to build a distant-metastasis classifier for papillary thyroid cancer. TCRdb reanalyzed the PCR reads with MiXCR. The V and J calls here are based on TCRdb, not the publication. The sample carries approximately 20,000 clones, roughly a quarter recorded once. Each patient went into thyroid surgery without having received any treatment. This clone is labeled as medium-sized. Its antigen is as yet unknown. The sample taken for sequencing was tumor tissue. This sequence originates from a female donor with papillary thyroid cancer or a benign thyroid nodule (not recorded which). Some clones in this sample may be carry-over from other donors' samples. V gene TRBV3-1 combines with J gene TRBJ1-1; 7 nucleotides agree with TRBD1. This CDR3 is CASSQMSTGVGFF. The CDR3 DNA is TGTGCCAGCAGCCAGATGTCCACAGGGGTTGGTTTCTTT.